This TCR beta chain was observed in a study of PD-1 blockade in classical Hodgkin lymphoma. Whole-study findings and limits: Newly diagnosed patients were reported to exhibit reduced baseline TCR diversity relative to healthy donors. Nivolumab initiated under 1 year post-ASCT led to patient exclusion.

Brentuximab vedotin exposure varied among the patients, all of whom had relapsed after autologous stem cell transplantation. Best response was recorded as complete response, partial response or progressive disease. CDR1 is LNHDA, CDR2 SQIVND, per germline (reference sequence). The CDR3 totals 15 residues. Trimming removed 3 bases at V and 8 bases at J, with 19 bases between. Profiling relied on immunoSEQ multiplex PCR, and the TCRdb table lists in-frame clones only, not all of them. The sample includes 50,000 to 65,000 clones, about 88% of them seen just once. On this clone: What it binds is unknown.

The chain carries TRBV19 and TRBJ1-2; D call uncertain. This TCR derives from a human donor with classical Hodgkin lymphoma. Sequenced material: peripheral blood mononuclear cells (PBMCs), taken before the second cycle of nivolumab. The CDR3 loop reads CASSIWTARGNGYTF. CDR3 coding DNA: TGTGCCAGTAGTATTTGGACGGCCCGTGGAAACGGCTACACCTTC.